The clone carrying this T cell receptor (beta chain) was counted between two and nine times. The data were obtained in a study of blood T cell repertoires in COVID-19. Across the study: Specimens from acute and convalescent COVID-19 originated in the United States, Italy and Spain. The cDNA or gDNA used as material had been derived from T cells, B-cell-depleted T cells, or PBMCs.

In the original workflow: Estimation of nucleated cell counts was performed using reference gene primer amplification. Data came from immunoSEQ multiplex PCR; TCRdb stores just in-frame clones and leaves some out. The V and J calls and clone size come from that table; D and trimming were worked out from the DNA. The sample comprises some 240,000 clones, around 84% of which are singletons, and 9.5% to 15% rests with the top ten. The sequence derives from a human donor in a cohort sampled during active COVID-19. Sequencing was performed on peripheral blood.

The CDR3 DNA reads as TGTGCCAGCTCACCGTGGGGGCGGCAGGGCTACACCTTC. Protein: CASSPWGRQGYTF. The chain is built from TRBV18 and TRBJ1-2; TRBD1 is a possible D gene (6 bases). CDR1 and CDR2 from the germline V gene are KGHSH and LQKENI. The CDR3 has 13 residues. Trimming took off 3 bases at V and 8 bases at J, with 13 bases between the two ends.